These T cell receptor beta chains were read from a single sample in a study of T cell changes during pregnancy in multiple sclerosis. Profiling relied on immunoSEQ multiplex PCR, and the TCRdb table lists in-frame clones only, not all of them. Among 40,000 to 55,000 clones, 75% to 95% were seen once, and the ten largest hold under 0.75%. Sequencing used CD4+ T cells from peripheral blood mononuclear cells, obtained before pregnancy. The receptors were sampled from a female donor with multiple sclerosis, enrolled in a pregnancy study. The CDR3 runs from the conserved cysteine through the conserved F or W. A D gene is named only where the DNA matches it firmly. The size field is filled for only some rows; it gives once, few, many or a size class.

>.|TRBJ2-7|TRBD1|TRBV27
CASKFAGTGYEQYF
TGTGCCAGCAAGTTTGCGGGGACAGGCTACGAGCAGTACTTC
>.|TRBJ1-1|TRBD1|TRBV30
CAWSYDRGTEAFF
TGTGCCTGGAGTTACGACAGGGGGACTGAAGCTTTCTTT
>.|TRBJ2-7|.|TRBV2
CASSEDRAYEQYF
TGTGCCAGCAGTGAGGACAGAGCCTACGAGCAGTACTTC
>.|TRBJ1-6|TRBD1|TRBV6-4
CASSSKGQGGSPLHF
TGTGCCAGCAGTTCCAAGGGACAGGGGGGCTCACCCCTCCACTTT
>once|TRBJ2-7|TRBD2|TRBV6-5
CASSQREKATEQYF
TGTGCCAGCAGCCAGCGGGAAAAGGCTACCGAGCAGTACTTC
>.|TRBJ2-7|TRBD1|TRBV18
CASSPLYGQGESEQYF
TGTGCCAGCTCACCACTTTATGGTCAGGGGGAATCCGAGCAGTACTTC
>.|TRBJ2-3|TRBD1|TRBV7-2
CASRRGGRGNTDTQYF
TGTGCCAGCAGGAGAGGTGGCAGGGGGAACACAGATACGCAGTATTTT
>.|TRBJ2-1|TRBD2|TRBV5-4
CASSPGGGSGRNEQFF
TGTGCCAGCAGCCCCGGGGGGGGTAGCGGGAGGAATGAGCAGTTCTTC
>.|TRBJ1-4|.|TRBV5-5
CASSLTRGGSEKLFF
TGTGCCAGCAGCTTGACGCGGGGGGGCAGCGAAAAACTGTTTTTT
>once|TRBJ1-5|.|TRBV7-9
CASSPGGGNQPQHF
TGTGCCAGCAGCCCGGGCGGGGGCAATCAGCCCCAGCATTTT
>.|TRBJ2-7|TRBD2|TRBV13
CASSLASGGSYEQYF
TGTGCCAGCAGCTTAGCGTCGGGAGGGTCCTACGAGCAGTACTTC
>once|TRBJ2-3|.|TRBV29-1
CSVEERSTDTQYF
TGCAGCGTTGAAGAGCGGAGCACAGATACGCAGTATTTT
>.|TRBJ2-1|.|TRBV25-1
CASSAQAFYNEQFF
TGTGCCAGCAGTGCACAGGCGTTCTACAATGAGCAGTTCTTC
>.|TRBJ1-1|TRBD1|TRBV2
CASSERQGASTEAFF
TGTGCCAGCAGTGAAAGACAGGGGGCGAGCACTGAAGCTTTCTTT
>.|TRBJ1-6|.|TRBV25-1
CASSEFAVRNSPLHF
TGTGCCAGCAGTGAATTCGCGGTCCGTAATTCACCCCTCCACTTT
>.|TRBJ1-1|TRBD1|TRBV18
CASSVLGTGLNTEAFF
TGTGCCAGCTCCGTCCTCGGGACAGGATTGAACACTGAAGCTTTCTTT
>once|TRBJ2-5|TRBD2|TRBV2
CASSDEAGFPTTQYF
TGTGCCAGCAGTGATGAAGCGGGGTTCCCAACGACCCAGTACTTC
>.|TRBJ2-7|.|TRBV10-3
CAISTAGGSYEQYF
TGTGCCATCTCAACAGCGGGCGGCTCCTACGAGCAGTACTTC
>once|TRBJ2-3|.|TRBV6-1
CASRPGHSTDTQYF
TGTGCCAGCAGGCCGGGACACAGCACAGATACGCAGTATTTT
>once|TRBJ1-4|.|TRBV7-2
CASSAGGQGGDEKLFF
TGTGCCAGCAGCGCGGGGGGGCAGGGTGGTGATGAAAAACTGTTTTTT
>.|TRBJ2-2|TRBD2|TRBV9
CASRPGAGGRTGELFF
TGTGCCAGCCGACCTGGAGCGGGGGGCCGTACCGGGGAGCTGTTTTTT
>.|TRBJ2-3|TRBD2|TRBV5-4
CASSLEGGTSPTSTDTQYF
TGTGCCAGCAGCTTGGAGGGGGGGACTAGCCCTACTAGCACAGATACGCAGTATTTT
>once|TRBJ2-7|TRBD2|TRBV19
CASTPLAGDDEQYF
TGTGCCAGTACCCCACTAGCGGGGGATGACGAGCAGTACTTC